This T cell receptor beta chain was sequenced during a study of T-cell memory formation after mild COVID-19. The overall study: Clustering of TCRs was largely donor specific.

Regarding this clonotype: Its antigen remains unidentified.

TCRdb re-derived calls from the 5' RACE reads in MiXCR, one entry per CDR3 protein. The data contain 300,000 to 350,000 distinct CDR3 sequences, roughly 13% of them singletons. The CDR3 consists of 15 residues. With 8 bases removed from V and 1 base from J, the gap between germline ends came to 14 bases. Germline V gene sequence: CDR1 MNHEY, CDR2 SVGAGI. Notes on the study in general: Clones contracting day 15 to 85 were balanced CD4/CD8; later expanders leaned CD4+. For second-wave clones that peaked at day 37, SARS-CoV-2 specificity went unverified. Some clones that responded turned up in pre-infection memory, which suggests that cross-reactive memory joined in.

The rearrangement links TRBV6-5 to TRBJ2-2, with D possibly matching TRBD2 (5 bases). The sequenced sample was PBMCs or a T cell subset sorted from them (not recorded which). The sequence came from a man between 18 and 29 years old who had mild COVID-19 (a few samples of this study predate the infection). Cell type and time point are not known. The CDR3 region has the DNA TGTGCCAGCCGAAACGAGGGCCTGAACACCGGGGAGCTGTTTTTT. Its protein is CASRNEGLNTGELFF.